The TCR beta chain described here comes from a study of identical twins (dated by TCRdb to between 2015 and 2016). For context, the study as a whole: To test whether fetal clonotypes persist, the study used deep sequencing on TCR alpha and beta repertoires from monozygotic twins, unrelated adults of various ages, and cord blood. To rule out contamination, the twin experiments were replicated at different times with different library preparation protocols. Broad study findings and their caveats: Abundant cord blood beta clonotypes carried fewer insertions; young adult naive repertoires showed a weaker similar trend, while memory repertoires showed none. In monozygotic twins, out-of-frame TCR alpha sharing was systematically underestimated by recombination models, although the models agreed with sharing between unrelated individuals. A weaker excess of twin sharing was found in beta out-of-frame sequences because the signal-to-noise ratio was lowered by fewer shared sequences. Zero-insertion analyses could be partly confounded by invariant T cells such as MAIT and iNKT, though diverse VJ usage argued against such confounding for most clonotypes. Because the same donors could not be followed over many years, conclusions were based on cross-sectional statistical analysis. Compared with coincidental sharing between unrelated individuals, out-of-frame TCR alpha sequences shared between twins had an excess of sequences with low generation probability.

The library was made by 5' RACE. Instrument used: Illumina HiSeq 2000. Template switching added a universal primer binding site, and the final cDNA carried a unique molecular identifier that allowed TCR cDNA molecules to be counted accurately. First-strand cDNA for TCR alpha and beta chains was synthesized from specific primers in the conserved constant-segment region. Each cDNA library was double barcoded, with a SMART-Mk sample barcode plus Illumina barcodes, to control for contamination. TruSeq adapter sequences and Illumina sample barcodes were added in two successive PCR steps. TCR alpha and beta cDNA libraries were sequenced on the Illumina HiSeq platform with custom primers. In the source study's methods: Raw reads were processed with MiGEC to extract unique molecular identifiers, and MiXCR was used to determine CDR3 positions. Recombination models were inferred per individual with the repgenHMM and IGoR tools using an EM algorithm. The tcR package in R was used for shared clonotype analysis, with sharing normalized by the product of cloneset sizes. To study raw recombination free of thymic and clonal selection effects, out-of-frame nonproductive sequences were analyzed. The raw public reads went through TCRdb reprocessing: fastp at Q25, MiXCR clone calling, in-frame beta chains kept. Merged by CDR3 protein, the rows form single entries marked with the most common genes and DNA. The V and J calls here are based on TCRdb, not the publication. The sample contains around 500,000 distinct CDR3 sequences, approximately 15% of them found a single time. Roughly 0.56% of the sample is held by the ten biggest clonotypes.

CDR1 and CDR2 were assigned from the germline V gene as SGHTA and FQGNSA. V lost 2 bases and J lost 8 bases; the stretch between them is 10 bases long. The CDR3, from cysteine to phenylalanine, totals 13 residues. CDR3 DNA only is kept here, 39 bases in frame from base 1. Comments on this clonotype: Its antigen remains unidentified. Base qualities are not at hand, and no much larger clone is one base apart.

Every donor in the study was a healthy Caucasian. Three pairs of female monozygotic twins, all aged about 18 to 29 years, made up the twin cohort. CD4+ and CD8+ T cell populations were isolated with positive isolation kits from Invitrogen. These data were likewise used in another study, on yellow fever vaccine responses in identical twins. As the second paper documents: According to the authors, in identical twins the way T cells responded to vaccination appeared partly convergent and partly personalized. In identical twins, the study followed T cell clones that responded to the vaccine with precision.

The sequenced sample consisted of CD4+ T cells sorted from blood. The receptor was isolated from a woman under 30 in good health. This sequence uses TRBV7-2 and TRBJ2-1; the D gene is unclear. CDR3 region: CASSLNLGDEQFF. The bases are TGTGCCAGCAGCTTAAACCTAGGCGATGAGCAGTTCTTC.